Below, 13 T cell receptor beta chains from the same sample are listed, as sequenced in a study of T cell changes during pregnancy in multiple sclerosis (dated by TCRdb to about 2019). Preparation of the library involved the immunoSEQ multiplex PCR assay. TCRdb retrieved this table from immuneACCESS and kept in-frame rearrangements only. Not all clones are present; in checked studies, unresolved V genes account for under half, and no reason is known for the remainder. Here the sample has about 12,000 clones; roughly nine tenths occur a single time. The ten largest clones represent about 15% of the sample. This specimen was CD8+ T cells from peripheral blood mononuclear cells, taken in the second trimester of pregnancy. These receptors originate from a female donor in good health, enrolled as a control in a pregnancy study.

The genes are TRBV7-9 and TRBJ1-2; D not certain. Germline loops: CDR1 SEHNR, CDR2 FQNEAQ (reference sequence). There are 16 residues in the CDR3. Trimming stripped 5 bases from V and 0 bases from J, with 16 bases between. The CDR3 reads CASSQSGEETNYGYTF. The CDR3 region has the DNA TGTGCCAGCAGCCAATCCGGGGAGGAGACTAACTATGGCTACACCTTC.

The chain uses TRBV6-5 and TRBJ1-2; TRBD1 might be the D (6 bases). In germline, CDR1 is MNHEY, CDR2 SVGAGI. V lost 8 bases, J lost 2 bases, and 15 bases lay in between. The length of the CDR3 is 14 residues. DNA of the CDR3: TGTGCCAGCTTTTCAGGGGTGATGAACTATGGCTACACCTTC. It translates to CASFSGVMNYGYTF.

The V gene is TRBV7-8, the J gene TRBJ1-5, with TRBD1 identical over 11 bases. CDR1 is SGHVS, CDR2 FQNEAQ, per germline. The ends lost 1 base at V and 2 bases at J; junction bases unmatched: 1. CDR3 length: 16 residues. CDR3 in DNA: TGTGCCAGCAGCTTAGGGACAGGGGGCGGCAATCAGCCCCAGCATTTT. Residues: CASSLGTGGGNQPQHF.

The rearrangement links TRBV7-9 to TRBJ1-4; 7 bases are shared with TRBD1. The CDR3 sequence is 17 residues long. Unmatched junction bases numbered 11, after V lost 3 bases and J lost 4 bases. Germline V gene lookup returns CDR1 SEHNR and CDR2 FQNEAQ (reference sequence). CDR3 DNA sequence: TGTGCCAGCAGCTTGGAGGAGGGGGCTGGTAGTAATGAAAAACTGTTTTTT. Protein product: CASSLEEGAGSNEKLFF.

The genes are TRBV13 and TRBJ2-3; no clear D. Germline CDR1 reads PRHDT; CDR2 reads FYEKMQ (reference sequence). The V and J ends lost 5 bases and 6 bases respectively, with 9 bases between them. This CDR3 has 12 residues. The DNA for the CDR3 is TGTGCCAGCAGCAAAGCCTGGGATACGCAGTATTTT. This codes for CASSKAWDTQYF.

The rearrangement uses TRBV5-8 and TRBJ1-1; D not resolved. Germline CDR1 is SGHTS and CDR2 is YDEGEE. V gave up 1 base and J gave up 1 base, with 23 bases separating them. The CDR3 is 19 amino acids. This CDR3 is CASSLSLGPAAAPNTEAFF. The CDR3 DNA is TGTGCCAGCAGCTTGTCTCTGGGCCCCGCCGCCGCGCCGAACACTGAAGCTTTCTTT.

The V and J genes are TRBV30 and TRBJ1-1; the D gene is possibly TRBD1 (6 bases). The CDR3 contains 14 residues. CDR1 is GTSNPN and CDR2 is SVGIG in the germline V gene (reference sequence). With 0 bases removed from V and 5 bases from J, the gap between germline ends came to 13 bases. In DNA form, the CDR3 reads TGTGCCTGGAGTGTAGACAGGAGTCTGACTGAAGCTTTCTTT. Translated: CAWSVDRSLTEAFF.

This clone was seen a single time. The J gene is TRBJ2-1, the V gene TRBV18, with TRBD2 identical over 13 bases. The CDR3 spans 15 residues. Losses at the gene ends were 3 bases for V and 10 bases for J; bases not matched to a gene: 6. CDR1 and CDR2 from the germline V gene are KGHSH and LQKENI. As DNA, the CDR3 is TGTGCCAGCTCACCTCGACTAGCGGGGGGCGCGGAGCAGTTCTTC. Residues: CASSPRLAGGAEQFF.

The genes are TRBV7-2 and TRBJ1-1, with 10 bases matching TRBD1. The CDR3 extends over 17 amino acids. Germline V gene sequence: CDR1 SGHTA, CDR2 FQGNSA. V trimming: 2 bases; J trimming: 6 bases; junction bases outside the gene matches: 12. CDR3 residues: CASSLKAPDRGFPEAFF. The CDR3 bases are TGTGCCAGCAGCTTAAAGGCCCCGGACAGGGGGTTTCCTGAAGCTTTCTTT.

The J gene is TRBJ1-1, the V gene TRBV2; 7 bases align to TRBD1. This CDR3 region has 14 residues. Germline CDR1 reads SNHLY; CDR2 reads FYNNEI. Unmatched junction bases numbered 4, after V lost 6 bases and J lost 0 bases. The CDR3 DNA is TGTGCCAGCAGGCCGGGACAGTTGAACACTGAAGCTTTCTTT. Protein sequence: CASRPGQLNTEAFF.

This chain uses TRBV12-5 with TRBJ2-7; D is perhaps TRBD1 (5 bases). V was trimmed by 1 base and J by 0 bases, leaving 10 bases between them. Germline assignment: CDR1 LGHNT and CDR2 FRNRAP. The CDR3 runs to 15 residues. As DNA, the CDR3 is TGTGCTAGTGGTTTGGAACGGACAAGCTCCTACGAGCAGTACTTC. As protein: CASGLERTSSYEQYF.

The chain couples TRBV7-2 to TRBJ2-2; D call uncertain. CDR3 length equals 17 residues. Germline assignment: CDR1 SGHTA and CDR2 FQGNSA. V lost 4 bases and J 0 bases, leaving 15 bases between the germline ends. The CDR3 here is CASSSPTGFANTGELFF. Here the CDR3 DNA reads TGTGCCAGCAGCTCCCCGACTGGTTTCGCGAACACCGGGGAGCTGTTTTTT.

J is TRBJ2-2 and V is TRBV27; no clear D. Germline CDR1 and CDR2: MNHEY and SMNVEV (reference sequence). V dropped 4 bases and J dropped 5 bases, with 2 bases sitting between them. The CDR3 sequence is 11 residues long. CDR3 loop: CASSSTGELFF. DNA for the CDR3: TGTGCCAGCAGTTCTACCGGGGAGCTGTTTTTT.